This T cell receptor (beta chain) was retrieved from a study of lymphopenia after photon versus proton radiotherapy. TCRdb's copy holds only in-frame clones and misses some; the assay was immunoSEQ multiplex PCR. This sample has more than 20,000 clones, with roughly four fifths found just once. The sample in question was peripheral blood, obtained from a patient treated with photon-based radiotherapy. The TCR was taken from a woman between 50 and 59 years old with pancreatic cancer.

CDR3 protein: CASSQAAGLSREQYF. The CDR3 bases are TGCGCCAGCAGCCAAGCCGCCGGGCTCAGCAGGGAGCAGTACTTC. The chain joins TRBV4-1 to TRBJ2-7, with D unresolved. There are 15 residues in the CDR3. Germline V gene sequence: CDR1 MGHRA, CDR2 YSYEKL. The germline V and J ends were trimmed by 1 base and 7 bases, with 17 bases remaining between them.